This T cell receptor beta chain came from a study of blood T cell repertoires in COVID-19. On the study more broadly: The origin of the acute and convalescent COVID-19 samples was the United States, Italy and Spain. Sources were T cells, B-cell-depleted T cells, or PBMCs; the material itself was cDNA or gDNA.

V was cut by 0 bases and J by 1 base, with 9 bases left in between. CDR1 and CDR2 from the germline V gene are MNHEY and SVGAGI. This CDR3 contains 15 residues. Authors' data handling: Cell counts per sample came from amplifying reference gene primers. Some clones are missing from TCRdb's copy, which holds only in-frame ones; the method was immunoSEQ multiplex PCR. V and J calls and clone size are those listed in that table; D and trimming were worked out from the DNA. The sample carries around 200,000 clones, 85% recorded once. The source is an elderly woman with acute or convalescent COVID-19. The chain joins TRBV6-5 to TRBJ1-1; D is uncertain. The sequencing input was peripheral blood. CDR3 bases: TGTGCCAGCAGTTACTCTCCAGGTTGGAACACTGAAGCTTTCTTT. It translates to CASSYSPGWNTEAFF.